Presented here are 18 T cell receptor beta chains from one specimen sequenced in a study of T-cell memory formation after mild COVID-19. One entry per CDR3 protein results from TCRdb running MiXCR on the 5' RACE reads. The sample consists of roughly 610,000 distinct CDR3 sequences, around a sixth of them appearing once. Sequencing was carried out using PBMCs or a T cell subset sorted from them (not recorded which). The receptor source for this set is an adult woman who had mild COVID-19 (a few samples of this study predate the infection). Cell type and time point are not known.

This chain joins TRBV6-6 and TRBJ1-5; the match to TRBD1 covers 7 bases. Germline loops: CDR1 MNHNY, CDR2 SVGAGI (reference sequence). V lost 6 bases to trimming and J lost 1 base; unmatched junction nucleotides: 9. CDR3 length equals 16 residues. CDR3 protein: CASRSGTVLSNQPQHF. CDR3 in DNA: TGTGCCAGCAGGTCCGGGACAGTTTTGAGCAATCAGCCCCAGCATTTT.

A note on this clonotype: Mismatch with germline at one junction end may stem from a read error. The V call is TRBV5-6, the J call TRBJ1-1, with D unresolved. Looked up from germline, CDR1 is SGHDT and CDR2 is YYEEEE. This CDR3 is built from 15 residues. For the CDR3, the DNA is TGTGCCAGCAGTTTGGGGATTACAGCGAACACTGAAGCTTTCTTT. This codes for CASSLGITANTEAFF.

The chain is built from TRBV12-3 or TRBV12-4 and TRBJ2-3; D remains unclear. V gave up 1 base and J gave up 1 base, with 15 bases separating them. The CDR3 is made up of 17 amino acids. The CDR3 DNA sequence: TGTGCCAGCAGTTTAGGGGATAGGGCTTCGGGCACAGATACGCAGTATTTT. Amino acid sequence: CASSLGDRASGTDTQYF.

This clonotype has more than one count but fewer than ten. The CDR3 loop reads CASSQGPGGGYEAQYF. CDR3 coding DNA: TGTGCCAGCAGCCAAGGTCCAGGGGGTGGCTACGAAGCCCAGTACTTC. This chain connects TRBV4-2 to TRBJ2-5; TRBD1 matches 7 bases. CDR1 and CDR2 (germline): LGHNA, YNFKEQ. The CDR3 has 16 amino acids. Trimming removed 1 base from V and 9 bases from J; junction bases left unmatched: 14.

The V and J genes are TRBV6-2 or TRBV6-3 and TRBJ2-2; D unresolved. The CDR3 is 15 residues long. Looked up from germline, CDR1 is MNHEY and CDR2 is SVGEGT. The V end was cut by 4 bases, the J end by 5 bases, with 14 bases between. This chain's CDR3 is CASSSAPVGTGELFF. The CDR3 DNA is TGTGCCAGCAGTTCCGCTCCTGTTGGGACCGGGGAGCTGTTTTTT.

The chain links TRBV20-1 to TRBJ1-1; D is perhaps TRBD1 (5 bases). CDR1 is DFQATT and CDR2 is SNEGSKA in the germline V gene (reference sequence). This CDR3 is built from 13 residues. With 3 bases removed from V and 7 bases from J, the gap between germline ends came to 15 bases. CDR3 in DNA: TGCAGTGCTAGTGGTGGTAGGGGTGGTGAAGCTTTCTTT. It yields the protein CSASGGRGGEAFF.

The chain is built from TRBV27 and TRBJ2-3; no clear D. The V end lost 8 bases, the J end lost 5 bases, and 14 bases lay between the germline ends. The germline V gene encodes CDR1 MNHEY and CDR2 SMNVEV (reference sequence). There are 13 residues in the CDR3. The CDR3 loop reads CASASPYGDTQYF. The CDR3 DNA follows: TGTGCCAGCGCATCCCCTTATGGAGATACGCAGTATTTT.

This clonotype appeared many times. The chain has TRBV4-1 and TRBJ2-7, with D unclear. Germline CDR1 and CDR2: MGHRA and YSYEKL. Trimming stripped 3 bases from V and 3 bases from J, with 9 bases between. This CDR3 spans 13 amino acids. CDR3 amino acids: CASSQARNYEQYF. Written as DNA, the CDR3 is TGCGCCAGCAGCCAGGCCAGAAACTACGAGCAGTACTTC.

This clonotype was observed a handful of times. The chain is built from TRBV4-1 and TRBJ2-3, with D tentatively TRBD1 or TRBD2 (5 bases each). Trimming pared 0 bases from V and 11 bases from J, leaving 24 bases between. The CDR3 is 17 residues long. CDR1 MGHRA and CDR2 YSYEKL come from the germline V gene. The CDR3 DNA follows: TGCGCCAGCAGCCAAGATCTCTTTGGCTTTACGGGACCTATGCAGTATTTT. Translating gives CASSQDLFGFTGPMQYF.

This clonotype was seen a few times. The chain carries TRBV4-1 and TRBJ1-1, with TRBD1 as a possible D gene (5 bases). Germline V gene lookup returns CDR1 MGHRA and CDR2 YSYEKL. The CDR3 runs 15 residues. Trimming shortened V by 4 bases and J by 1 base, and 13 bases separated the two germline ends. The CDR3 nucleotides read TGCGCCAGCAGCCTTATGGCACAGGAGAACACTGAAGCTTTCTTT. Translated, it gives CASSLMAQENTEAFF.

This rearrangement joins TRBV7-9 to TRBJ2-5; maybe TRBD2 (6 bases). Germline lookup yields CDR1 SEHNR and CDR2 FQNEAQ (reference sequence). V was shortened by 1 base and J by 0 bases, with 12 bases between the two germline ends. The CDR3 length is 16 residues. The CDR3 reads CASSLGGLQYQETQYF. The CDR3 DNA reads TGTGCCAGCAGCTTAGGGGGACTCCAGTACCAAGAGACCCAGTACTTC.

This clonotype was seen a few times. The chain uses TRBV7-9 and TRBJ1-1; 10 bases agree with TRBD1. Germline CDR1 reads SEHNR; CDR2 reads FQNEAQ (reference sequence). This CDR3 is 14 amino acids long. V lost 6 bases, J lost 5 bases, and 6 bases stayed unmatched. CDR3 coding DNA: TGTGCCAGCAGTTTCAGGACAGGGGGTACTGAAGCTTTCTTT. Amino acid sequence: CASSFRTGGTEAFF.

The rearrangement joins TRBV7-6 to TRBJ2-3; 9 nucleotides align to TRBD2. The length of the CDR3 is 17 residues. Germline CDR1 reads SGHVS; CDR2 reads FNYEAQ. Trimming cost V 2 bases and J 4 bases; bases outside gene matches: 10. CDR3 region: CASSLRSFAGGSDTQYF. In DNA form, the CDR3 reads TGTGCCAGCAGCTTACGGAGTTTTGCGGGGGGGTCAGATACGCAGTATTTT.

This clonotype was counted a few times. CDR3 amino acids: CASSSAGGSEAFF. CDR3 nucleotide sequence: TGTGCCAGCAGTAGTGCGGGTGGAAGTGAAGCTTTCTTT. The chain has TRBV12-3 or TRBV12-4 and TRBJ1-1; D is unclear. The V end lost 5 bases, the J end lost 7 bases, and 14 bases lay between the germline ends. The CDR3 contains 13 residues.

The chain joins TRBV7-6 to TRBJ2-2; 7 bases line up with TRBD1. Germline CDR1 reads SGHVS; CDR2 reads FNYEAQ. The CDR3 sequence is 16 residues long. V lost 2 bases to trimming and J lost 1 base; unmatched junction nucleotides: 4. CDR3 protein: CASSLTGDGNTGELFF. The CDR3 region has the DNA TGTGCCAGCAGCTTAACAGGGGACGGGAACACCGGGGAGCTGTTTTTT.

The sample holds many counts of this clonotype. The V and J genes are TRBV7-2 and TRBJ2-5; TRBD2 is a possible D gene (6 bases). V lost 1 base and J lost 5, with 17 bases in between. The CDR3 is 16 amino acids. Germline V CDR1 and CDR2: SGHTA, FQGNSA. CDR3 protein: CASSLERERLMETQYF. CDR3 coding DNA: TGTGCCAGCAGCTTAGAACGGGAGAGGTTAATGGAGACCCAGTACTTC.

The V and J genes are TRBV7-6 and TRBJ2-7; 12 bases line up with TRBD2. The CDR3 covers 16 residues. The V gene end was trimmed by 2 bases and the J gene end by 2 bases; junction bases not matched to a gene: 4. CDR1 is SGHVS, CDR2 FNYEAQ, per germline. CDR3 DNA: TGTGCCAGCAGCTTACTGGCTAGCGGGAGGGCCTACGAGCAGTACTTC. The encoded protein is CASSLLASGRAYEQYF.

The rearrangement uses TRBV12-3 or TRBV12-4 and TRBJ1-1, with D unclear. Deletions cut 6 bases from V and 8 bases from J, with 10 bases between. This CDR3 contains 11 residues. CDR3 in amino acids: CASSVGIEAFF. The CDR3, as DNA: TGTGCCAGCAGCGTCGGCATAGAAGCTTTCTTT.